The entry below describes one T cell receptor beta chain. Its antigen remains unidentified. This sample was taken from a study of T cell repertoires and HLA-DP antigens. Across the study: Donor ages ranged from 18-to-29 to 60-to-69; a couple of men, one woman. Sorted CD137+CD4+ samples averaged 218.4 ng DNA; pre-culture CD4+ samples, 1,000 to 1,500 ng.

This table comes from immunoSEQ multiplex PCR, and its TCRdb copy is limited to in-frame clones, with some not included. Among around 100,000 clones listed, almost 95% were seen once. V shed 3 bases, J shed 5 bases, and the junction held 5 bases outside the gene matches. CDR3 size: 14 residues. Germline V gene lookup returns CDR1 KGHSH and CDR2 LQKENI. Sequencing input: CD4+ T cells from PBMCs. The chain recombines TRBV18 with TRBJ2-7; 9 bases agree with TRBD2. The sequence was obtained from a woman aged 18 to 35 in good health and CMV-seronegative. As DNA, the CDR3 is TGTGCCAGCTCACCTTACGCTAGCGGGGACGAGCAGTACTTC. Translating gives CASSPYASGDEQYF.